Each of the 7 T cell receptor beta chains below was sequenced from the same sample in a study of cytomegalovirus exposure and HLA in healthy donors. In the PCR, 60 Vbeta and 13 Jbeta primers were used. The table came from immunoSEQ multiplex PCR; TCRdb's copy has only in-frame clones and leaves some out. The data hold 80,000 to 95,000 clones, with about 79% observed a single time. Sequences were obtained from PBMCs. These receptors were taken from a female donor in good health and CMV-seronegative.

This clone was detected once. CDR3 nucleotides: TGTGCCAGCAGGATAGCGGGGGGGCCCACAGATACGCAGTATTTT. Amino acids: CASRIAGGPTDTQYF. This chain links TRBV2 with TRBJ2-3; 11 bases are shared with TRBD2. Per the germline V gene, CDR1 is SNHLY and CDR2 is FYNNEI. The V segment lost 6 bases and the J segment 2 bases; nucleotides outside the gene matches: 4. The length of the CDR3 is 15 residues.

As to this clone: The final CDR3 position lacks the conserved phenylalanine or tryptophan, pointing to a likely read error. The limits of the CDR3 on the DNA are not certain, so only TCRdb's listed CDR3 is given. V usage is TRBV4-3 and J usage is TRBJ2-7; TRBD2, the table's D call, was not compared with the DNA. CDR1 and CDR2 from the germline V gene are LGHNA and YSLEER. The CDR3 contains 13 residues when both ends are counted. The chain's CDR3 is CASSQDWPLECML.

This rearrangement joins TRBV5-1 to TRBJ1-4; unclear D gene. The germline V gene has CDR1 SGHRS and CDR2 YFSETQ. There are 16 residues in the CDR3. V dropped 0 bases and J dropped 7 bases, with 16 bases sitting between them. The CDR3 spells CASSLGHLSAPEKLFF. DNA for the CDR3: TGCGCCAGCAGCTTGGGTCATCTATCCGCACCTGAAAAACTGTTTTTT. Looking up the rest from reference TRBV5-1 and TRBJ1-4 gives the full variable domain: KAGVTQTPRYLIKTRGQQVTLSCSPISGHRSVSWYQQTPGQGLQFLFEYFSETQRNKGNFPGRFSGRQFSNSRSEMNVSTLELGDSALYLCASSLGHLSAPEKLFFGSGTQLSVL.

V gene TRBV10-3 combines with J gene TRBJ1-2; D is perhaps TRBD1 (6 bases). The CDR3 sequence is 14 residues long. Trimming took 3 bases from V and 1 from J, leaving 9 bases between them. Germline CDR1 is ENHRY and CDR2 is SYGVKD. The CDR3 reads CAISDLRGNYGYTF. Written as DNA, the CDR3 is TGTGCCATCAGTGACCTCAGGGGTAACTATGGCTACACCTTC.

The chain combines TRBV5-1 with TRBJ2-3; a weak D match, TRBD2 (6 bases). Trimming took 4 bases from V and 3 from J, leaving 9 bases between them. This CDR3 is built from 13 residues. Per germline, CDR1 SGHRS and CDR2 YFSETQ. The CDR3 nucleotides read TGCGCCAGCAGCGGGAGGAATACAGATACGCAGTATTTT. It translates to CASSGRNTDTQYF.

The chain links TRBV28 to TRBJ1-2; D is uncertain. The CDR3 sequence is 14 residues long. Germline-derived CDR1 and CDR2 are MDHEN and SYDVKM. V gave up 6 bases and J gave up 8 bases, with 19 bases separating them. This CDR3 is CASRVSEATEGYTF. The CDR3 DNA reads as TGTGCCAGCAGGGTGTCCGAGGCGACTGAGGGCTACACCTTC.

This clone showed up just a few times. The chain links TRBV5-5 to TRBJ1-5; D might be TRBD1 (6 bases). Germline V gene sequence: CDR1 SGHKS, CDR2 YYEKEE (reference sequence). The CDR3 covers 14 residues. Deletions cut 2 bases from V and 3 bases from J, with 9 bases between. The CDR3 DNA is TGTGCCAGCAGCTTCGGACAGCTCAATCAGCCCCAGCATTTT. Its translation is CASSFGQLNQPQHF.